Here is one T cell receptor beta chain with its context. Antigen: not known. Measured with immunoSEQ multiplex PCR; TCRdb has only the in-frame clones, and not every one. The sample includes about 99,000 clones, roughly 90% of them seen just once. The data were taken from a study of OX40 agonist ivuxolimab in advanced cancers. Study-level background: Across the patients, intravenous ivuxolimab was delivered every 2 weeks at 0.01 to 10 mg/kg.

General study points: Expanded clones were, on average, more numerous in CD8+ T cells than in CD4+.

Germline V gives CDR1 KGHSH, CDR2 LQKENI. The CDR3 is 14 residues long. Trimming cost V 5 bases and J 1 base; bases outside gene matches: 2. The sequence was collected from an adult with an advanced solid tumor such as melanoma, head and neck, liver or kidney cancer. The source material was CD4+ or CD8+ T cells sorted from blood, sampled in a trial of the OX40 agonist ivuxolimab. The genes are TRBV18 and TRBJ2-5; 9 bases match TRBD2. Here the CDR3 DNA reads TGTGCCAGCTCAGCTAGCGGGATCCAAGAGACCCAGTACTTC. It translates to CASSASGIQETQYF.